This T cell receptor beta chain was captured in a study of blood T cell repertoires in COVID-19 (dated by TCRdb to 2020 to 2021). As for the study more broadly: The collaborator samples originated in the United States, Italy and Spain and spanned the acute and convalescent phases of COVID-19. The dataset comprised deeply sampled blood TCRbeta repertoires from subjects exposed to, actively infected with, or recovered from COVID-19. Where available, HLA class I and class II types were taken from metadata supplied by the sample provider and were not determined by assay-based typing. The samples were drawn from the first 160 participants of the ongoing ImmuneRACE study and from some 1,300 subjects provided by 6 global collaborators. The prospective study material was composed of cDNA or gDNA derived from T cells, B-cell-depleted T cells, or PBMCs. Nearly every sample came with metadata listing a de-identified subject ID, COVID-19 status, age in years and sex. A freely available public database, intended as a resource for researchers studying the immune response to SARS-CoV-2, is where the repertoires were released.

Taken from cysteine to phenylalanine, the CDR3 has 13 residues. The CDR3 DNA has 39 bases and is translated from base 1. The germline V gene (reference sequence) specifies LNHNV as CDR1 and YYDKDF as CDR2. The V and J ends are trimmed by 4 bases and 6 bases, leaving 11 bases between them. As concerns this clone: This clone's antigen is unknown. No much larger clone exists at a distance of one base, and base qualities are not known.

TCRbeta CDR3 regions were amplified from genomic DNA by means of the immunoSEQ Assay, a bias-controlled multiplex PCR. As for the original processing: The number of nucleated cells in each sample was estimated from the amplification of reference gene primers within the assay. To quantify the absolute abundance of each unique TCRbeta CDR3 rearrangement, sequence reads were collapsed and filtered. For each sample, productive Simpson clonality was calculated by taking the square root of Simpson's diversity index across productive rearrangements. Imported from immuneACCESS, the table was reduced by TCRdb to in-frame sequences with V and J called. These copies leave out some clones; in studies compared against another copy, an unresolved V gene accounts for under half, and the cause of the remainder is not known. V and J calls and clone size come straight from that table; D and trimming were deduced from the DNA. In all, the sample holds 200,000 to 250,000 clones, and around 87% of those were seen once. Clones ranked in the top ten supply over 6% of the sample.

In the prospective study, participants were about 18 to 95 years old, resided in approximately 25 geographic areas of the United States, and were enrolled through a virtual design. To assign participants to cohorts, the prospective study relied on clinical history that participants themselves reported in a screening survey and a study questionnaire. In the prospective study, mobile phlebotomists collected whole blood, serum and a nasopharyngeal or oropharyngeal swab from each participant. Prospective study participants could optionally give additional blood draws and questionnaires over a roughly two-month period. Before DNA extraction, prospective study blood samples were shipped either frozen or at room temperature. Results the study describes overall, beyond this receptor: How much clinical and demographic metadata was included differed by source and by participant, and the metadata was provided uncurated.

The TCR comes from a woman aged 30 to 39 with acute COVID-19. Sequencing was carried out using PBMCs or T cells enriched from blood (not recorded which). The rearrangement joined TRBV15 to TRBJ2-3, with TRBD2 tentatively as D gene (6 bases match). At the DNA level, the sequence is TGTGCCACCAGCAAGCCGGGGGAGGATACGCAGTATTTT. Protein translation: CATSKPGEDTQYF.